This T cell receptor beta chain was identified in a study of T cells after yellow fever vaccination. Study summary: With SMART-Seq v4 Ultra Low Input, the fractions containing low cell numbers were prepared.

In its sample, this clonotype was seen many times. Its antigen is not known. Regarding the study as a whole: Booster sampling recovered most clones from primary vaccination (about 97% CD4, approximately 90% CD8). Researchers cautioned that FACS-sorted repertoires could harbor abundant clonotypes contaminating from the bulk population.

Trimming removed 0 bases at V and 3 bases at J, with 14 bases between. From germline, CDR1 is MGHRA and CDR2 YSYEKL. The CDR3 totals 16 residues. A process of 5'RACE template switching, which added a universal primer site and UMIs, was used to make TCR cDNA. TCRdb re-called the 5' RACE reads through MiXCR, storing one row per CDR3 protein. Found here are roughly 79,000 distinct CDR3 sequences, around 7% of them singletons; the top ten hold roughly 29%. Sample: CD8+ T cells sorted from PBMCs, taken more than 8 days after the first yellow fever vaccination. V is TRBV4-1 and J is TRBJ1-1; unclear D gene. This TCR came from a man in his late teens or twenties who received the YFV17D yellow fever vaccine. CDR3 sequence: CASSQDRRVEDTEAFF. CDR3 DNA sequence: TGCGCCAGCAGCCAAGATAGGCGGGTTGAGGACACTGAAGCTTTCTTT.